These T cell receptor beta chains were read from a single sample in a study of T cell responses to AZD1222 COVID-19 vaccine. Repertoires were generated with immunoSEQ multiplex PCR, while TCRdb's copy carries only in-frame clones and drops some. The top ten hold approximately 5% of the sample, which has 85,000 to 120,000 clones, approximately 90% seen once. Sequences were derived from peripheral blood, sampled on day 0 of AZD1222 vaccination. Every receptor here comes from an adult in good health. Each CDR3 is given without its conserved first and last residue. Fields, in order: V gene, clone size, CDR3 protein. Only part of the rows carry a size: once, few, many, or a class if the clone is expanded.

TRBV6-5 | . | AIQLTSGAYEQY
TRBV29-1 | . | SVESPGDTQY
TRBV29-1 | . | SARQGLNTEAF
TRBV7-2 | . | ASSLVSFGGAPWF
TRBV6-6 | few | ASSPALISGNTIY
TRBV9 | once | ASSVGRGSYAGNTIY
TRBV7-2 | once | ASSPRGRGASYNEQF
TRBV28 | . | ASSLVATREQY
TRBV5-1 | . | ASRMGAQDTQY
TRBV30 | . | AWSQDSNTEAF
TRBV27 | . | ASSLSAGAGTEAF
TRBV6-5 | . | ATPDRGPDEQF
TRBV28 | . | ASRTRSKLYEQY
TRBV28 | . | ASSPLVGGRLTEAF
TRBV27 | . | ASSRDGVRYEQY
TRBV4-3 | . | ASSPSGEDTQY
TRBV30 | . | AWRKRGPSQY
TRBV27 | . | ASSPIVGAGVGYT
TRBV7-2 | . | ASSPLLDRVEQY
TRBV7-9 | . | ASSLANQPQH
TRBV5-5 | . | ASTELPGVQPQH
TRBV5-6 | . | ASSPGQGYQPQH
TRBV30 | . | AWIRPRSSYNSPLH
TRBV2 | . | ASSVLPSANTGELF
TRBV27 | . | ASSPGQGGNGELF
TRBV3-1/TRBV3-2 | . | ASSQSPVSTDTQY
TRBV6-5 | . | ASSSGLDEQY